Following are 5 T cell receptor beta chains from one sample sequenced in a study of CD8 T cells in Susac syndrome. Random hexamers primed reverse transcription of about 0.45 to 1 ug RNA. TCRdb recomputed calls from the immunoSEQ multiplex PCR reads with MiXCR, one row per CDR3 protein. The sample has 75,000 to 95,000 distinct CDR3 sequences, approximately 95% seen once. The sample was CD8+ T cells from PBMCs. These receptors came from a human donor with Susac syndrome.

This chain links TRBV30 with TRBJ2-3; tentative D call: TRBD1 (5 bases). The CDR3 consists of 15 residues. Germline V gives CDR1 GTSNPN, CDR2 SVGIG (reference sequence). Trimming cost V 2 bases and J 1 base, with 13 bases left between them. The CDR3, as DNA: TGTGCCTGGAGTTTAAGGGGCACAGGCACAGATACGCAGTATTTT. Translation gives CAWSLRGTGTDTQYF.

The V and J genes are TRBV4-3 and TRBJ1-1, with 9 nucleotides matching TRBD1. Germline CDR1 is LGHNA and CDR2 is YSLEER. The ends lost 4 bases at V and 0 bases at J; junction bases unmatched: 9. The length of the CDR3 is 17 residues. The CDR3 spells CASSREETGGMNTEAFF. The CDR3 DNA reads as TGCGCCAGCAGCCGCGAGGAGACAGGGGGTATGAACACTGAAGCTTTCTTT.

The chain employs TRBV3-1 and TRBJ2-6; D might be TRBD1 or TRBD2, each matching 7 bases. Germline V gene data show CDR1 as LGHDT and CDR2 as YNNKEL (reference sequence). The CDR3 has 18 residues. V was clipped by 3 bases and J by 0 bases, with 15 bases between them. The CDR3 DNA follows: TGTGCCAGCAGCCAGGGGGGGACAGAGAGCTCTGGGGCCAACGTCCTGACTTTC. Protein product: CASSQGGTESSGANVLTF.

The chain has TRBV5-6 and TRBJ2-7; possible D gene TRBD2, 5 bases. V dropped 0 bases and J dropped 0 bases, with 10 bases sitting between them. The CDR3 covers 15 residues. Germline V gene data show CDR1 as SGHDT and CDR2 as YYEEEE. The CDR3 loop is CASSLVRGYSYEQYF. CDR3 nucleotides: TGTGCCAGCAGCTTGGTCCGGGGATACTCCTACGAGCAGTACTTC.

The chain employs TRBV27 and TRBJ2-7; 8 bases are shared with TRBD2. The junction had 11 bases not matched to a gene; V was cut back by 6 bases and J by 1 base. CDR3 length: 16 amino acids. Germline V gene lookup returns CDR1 MNHEY and CDR2 SMNVEV (reference sequence). For the CDR3, the DNA is TGTGCCAGCAGCTGGGGTGGACTAGCCTATTCCTACGAGCAGTACTTC. Translated: CASSWGGLAYSYEQYF.